The clone carrying this TCR beta chain was counted ten times or more. Amplification of TCR beta CDR3 regions used RNA as the template. During a first-round RT-PCR of the TCR CDR3, the HTBI primer set was used. TCRdb recomputed calls from the multiplex PCR reads with MiXCR, one row per CDR3 protein. Among some 570,000 distinct CDR3 sequences listed, 17% were seen once. The data are from a study of T cells in Graves' hyperthyroidism and ophthalmopathy. Trimming shortened V by 6 bases and J by 3 bases, and 15 bases separated the two germline ends. The V gene's germline CDR1 is SEHNR and CDR2 FQNEAQ (reference sequence). This CDR3 contains 15 residues.

The TCR sequence derives from a woman aged 18-29 years with Graves' ophthalmopathy. The chain joins TRBV7-9 to TRBJ2-4; a weak D match, TRBD1 (5 bases). Source material: blood. This CDR3 reads CASSPTDVNKNIQYF. In DNA, the CDR3 is TGTGCCAGCAGTCCGACAGACGTTAACAAAAACATTCAGTACTTC. Full variable domain (missing parts from reference TRBV7-9 and TRBJ2-4): DTGVSQNPRHKITKRGQNVTFRCDPISEHNRLYWYRQTLGQGPEFLTYFQNEAQLEKSRLLSDRFSAERPKGSFSTLEIQRTEQGDSAMYLCASSPTDVNKNIQYFGAGTRLSVL.